One T cell receptor beta chain is described in this entry. Sample-barcoded 5' priming and a J-beta primer mix drove a second PCR of roughly 6 to 12 cycles. A single record per CDR3 protein comes from TCRdb applying MiXCR to the 5' RACE reads. The table lists 1.5 million to 2 million distinct CDR3 sequences, around 50% of them singletons. The entry originates in a study of blood T cells in healthy people across ages. The CDR3 totals 15 residues. Trimming removed 1 base from V and 4 bases from J, with 11 bases in between. Germline CDR1 is SGHTA and CDR2 is FQGNSA. Per sample, no less than 5 micrograms of total RNA were extracted.

This receptor was identified in a woman in her thirties or forties in good health. The rearrangement joins TRBV7-2 to TRBJ1-3, with a possible D match to TRBD1 (5 bases). Sequenced material: blood. CDR3 region: CASSLDGTTGNTIYF. CDR3 DNA: TGTGCCAGCAGCTTAGATGGGACGACAGGAAACACCATATATTTT.